This T cell receptor (beta chain) originates from a study of blood T cell repertoires in COVID-19 (dated by TCRdb to the early 2020s). Background for the entire study: Samples covering the acute and convalescent phases of COVID-19 were provided by collaborators in the United States, Italy and Spain. The prospective study material was composed of cDNA or gDNA derived from T cells, B-cell-depleted T cells, or PBMCs. Subjects who had been exposed to COVID-19, were actively infected with it, or had recovered from it provided the deeply sampled blood TCRbeta repertoires that made up the dataset. The repertoires were released in a freely available public database intended as a resource for research on the immune response to SARS-CoV-2. The samples were drawn from two sources: the first 160 participants of the ongoing ImmuneRACE study, and 1,200 or so subjects contributed by 6 global collaborators. A de-identified subject ID, COVID-19 status, age in years and sex were almost always included in the sample metadata. Where available, HLA class I and class II types were obtained from metadata supplied by the sample provider rather than from assay-based typing.

One collaborating source in Seattle enrolled patients while the patients were actively infected and followed the patients over time throughout the course of disease. The collaborating institutions used their own protocols to collect whole blood in K2EDTA tubes. For TCRbeta analysis, collaborators shipped samples in one of three forms: frozen whole blood, isolated PBMCs, or DNA extracted from either of those sample types. CDR1 MNHEY and CDR2 SVGAGI are derived from the germline V gene. At the junction V is shortened by 5 bases and J by 4 bases, with 12 bases in between. Including cysteine and phenylalanine, the CDR3 has 14 amino acids. The read is trimmed to its CDR3 DNA, 42 bases read in frame from base 1. General findings and caveats noted by the study authors: The quantity of clinical and demographic metadata differed by source and by participant and was supplied without curation.

With respect to this clone: Its antigen is still unknown. No much larger clone exists at a distance of one base, and base qualities are not known.

TCRbeta CDR3 regions were amplified from genomic DNA by means of the immunoSEQ Assay, a bias-controlled multiplex PCR. Turning to the authors' computational methods: The number of nucleated cells in each sample was estimated by amplification of reference gene primers within the assay. Sequence reads were collapsed and filtered to measure the absolute abundance of every unique TCRbeta CDR3 rearrangement. For each sample, productive Simpson clonality was calculated by taking the square root of Simpson's diversity index across productive rearrangements. TCRdb obtained this table from immuneACCESS and retained in-frame rearrangements with V and J assigned. These tables miss some clones; where compared with another copy, unresolved V genes account for less than half of the shortfall, and the remainder is unexplained. That table furnishes V, J and clone size, whereas the DNA furnished D and trimming. The sample has roughly 100,000 clones on record, about nine tenths of them singletons. The ten biggest clones cover roughly 2.1% of the sample.

Sequenced: peripheral blood. The chain is encoded by TRBV6-5 joined to TRBJ1-3; no D segment can be confidently identified. The receptor was isolated from a woman aged 45-65 years with COVID-19, enrolled during active disease. The CDR3 in this case is CASSLRLPGNTIYF. The DNA is as follows: TGTGCCAGCAGTCTACGACTTCCCGGAAACACCATATATTTT.